One sample yielded the 2 T cell receptor beta chains listed below, sequenced in a study of blood T cell repertoires in COVID-19. This table comes from immunoSEQ multiplex PCR, and its TCRdb copy is limited to in-frame clones, with some not included. The profile shows approximately 300,000 clones, more than 75% of them singletons. Sequencing was carried out using peripheral blood. The receptors shown here come from a woman aged 50 to 65 with active or convalescent COVID-19.

V and J are TRBV5-8 and TRBJ2-1; the match to TRBD1 covers 11 bases. Germline V gives CDR1 SGHTS, CDR2 YDEGEE. The CDR3 runs 20 residues. V lost 4 bases and J lost 0; bases outside the gene matches: 15. The CDR3 nucleotides read TGTGCCAGCAGCCCCTTCCGGGACAGGGGGGCCCCGAGCTCCTACAATGAGCAGTTCTTC. Amino acids: CASSPFRDRGAPSSYNEQFF.

As to this clone: Other DNA variants within this sample encode the same CDR3. The genes are TRBV5-1 and TRBJ2-3; weak D call: TRBD2 (5 bases). The ends were cut back, 0 bases at V and 0 bases at J, with 5 bases in the middle. There are 14 residues in the CDR3. CDR1 is SGHRS and CDR2 is YFSETQ in the germline V gene. CDR3 nucleotide sequence: TGCGCCAGCAGCTTGGGAGGGAGCACAGATACGCAGTATTTT. It translates to CASSLGGSTDTQYF.